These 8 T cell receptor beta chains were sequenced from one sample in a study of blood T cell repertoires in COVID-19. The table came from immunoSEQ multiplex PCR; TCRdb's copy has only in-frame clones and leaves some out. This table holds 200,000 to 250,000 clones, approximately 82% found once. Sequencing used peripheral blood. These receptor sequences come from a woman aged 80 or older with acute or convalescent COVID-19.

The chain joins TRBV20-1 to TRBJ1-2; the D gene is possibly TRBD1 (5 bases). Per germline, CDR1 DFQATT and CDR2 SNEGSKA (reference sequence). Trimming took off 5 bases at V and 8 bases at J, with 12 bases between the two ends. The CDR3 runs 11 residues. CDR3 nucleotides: TGCAGTGCTCCTGACGGGGGGGGCTACACCTTC. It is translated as CSAPDGGGYTF.

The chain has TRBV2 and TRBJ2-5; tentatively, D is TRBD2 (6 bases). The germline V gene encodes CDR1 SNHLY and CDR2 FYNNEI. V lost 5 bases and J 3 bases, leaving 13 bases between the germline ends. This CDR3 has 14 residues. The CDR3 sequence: CASSSGRVKETQYF. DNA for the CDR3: TGTGCCAGCAGTAGCGGGCGGGTGAAAGAGACCCAGTACTTC.

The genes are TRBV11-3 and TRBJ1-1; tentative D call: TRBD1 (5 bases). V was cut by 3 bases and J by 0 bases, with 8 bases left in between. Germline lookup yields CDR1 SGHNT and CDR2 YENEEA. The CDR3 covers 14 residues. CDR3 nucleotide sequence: TGTGCCAGCAGCTTGAACAGGATGAACACTGAAGCTTTCTTT. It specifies CASSLNRMNTEAFF.

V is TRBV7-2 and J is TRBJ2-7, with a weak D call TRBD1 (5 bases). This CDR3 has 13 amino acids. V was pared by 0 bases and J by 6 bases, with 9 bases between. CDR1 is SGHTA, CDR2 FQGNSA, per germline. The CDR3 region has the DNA TGTGCCAGCAGCTTAGCTTTACAGGCCGAGCAGTACTTC. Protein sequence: CASSLALQAEQYF.

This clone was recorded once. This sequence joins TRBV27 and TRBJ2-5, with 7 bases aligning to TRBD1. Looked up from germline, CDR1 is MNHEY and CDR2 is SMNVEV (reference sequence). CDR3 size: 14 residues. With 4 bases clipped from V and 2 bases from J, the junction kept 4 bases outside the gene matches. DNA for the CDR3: TGTGCCAGCAGTTCCTTACAGGGGCAAGAGACCCAGTACTTC. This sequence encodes CASSSLQGQETQYF.

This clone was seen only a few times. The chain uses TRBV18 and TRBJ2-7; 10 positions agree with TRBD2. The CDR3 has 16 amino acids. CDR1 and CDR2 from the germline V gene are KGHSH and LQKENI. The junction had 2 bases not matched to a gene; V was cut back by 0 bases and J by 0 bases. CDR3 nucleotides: TGTGCCAGCTCACCACCTAGCGGGGGGCGCTCCTACGAGCAGTACTTC. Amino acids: CASSPPSGGRSYEQYF.

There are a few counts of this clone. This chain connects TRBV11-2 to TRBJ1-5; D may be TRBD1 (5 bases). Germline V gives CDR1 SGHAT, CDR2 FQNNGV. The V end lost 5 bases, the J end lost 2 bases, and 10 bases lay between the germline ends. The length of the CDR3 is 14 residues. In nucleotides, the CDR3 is TGTGCCAGCAGCCCAGGGTGGGGCAATCAGCCCCAGCATTTT. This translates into CASSPGWGNQPQHF.

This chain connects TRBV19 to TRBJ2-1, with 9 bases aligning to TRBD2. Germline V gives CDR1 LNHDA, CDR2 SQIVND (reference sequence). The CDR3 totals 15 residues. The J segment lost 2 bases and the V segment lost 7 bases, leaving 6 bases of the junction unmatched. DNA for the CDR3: TGTGCCAGTACTAATAGCGGGGGACCCTACAATGAGCAGTTCTTC. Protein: CASTNSGGPYNEQFF. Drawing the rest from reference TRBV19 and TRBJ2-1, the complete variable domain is DGGITQSPKYLFRKEGQNVTLSCEQNLNHDAMYWYRQDPGQGLRLIYYSQIVNDFQKGDIAEGYSVSREKKESFPLTVTSAQKNPTAFYLCASTNSGGPYNEQFFGPGTRLTVL.